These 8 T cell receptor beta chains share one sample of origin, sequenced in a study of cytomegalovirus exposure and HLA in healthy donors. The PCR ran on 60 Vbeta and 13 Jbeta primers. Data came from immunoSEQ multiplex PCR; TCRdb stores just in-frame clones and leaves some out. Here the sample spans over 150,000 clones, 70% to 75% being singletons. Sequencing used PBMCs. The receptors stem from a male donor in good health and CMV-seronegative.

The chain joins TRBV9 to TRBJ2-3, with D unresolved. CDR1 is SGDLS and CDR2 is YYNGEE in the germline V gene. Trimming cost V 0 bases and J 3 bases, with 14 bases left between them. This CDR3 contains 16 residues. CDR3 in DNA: TGTGCCAGCAGCGTAGCTCTAACGGGTTTGACAGATACGCAGTATTTT. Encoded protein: CASSVALTGLTDTQYF.

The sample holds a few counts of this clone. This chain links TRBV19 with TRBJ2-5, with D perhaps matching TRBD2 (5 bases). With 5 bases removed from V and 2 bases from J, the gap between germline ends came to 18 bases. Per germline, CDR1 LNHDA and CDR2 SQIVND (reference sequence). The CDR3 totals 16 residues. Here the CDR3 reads CASSPGDLLLQETQYF. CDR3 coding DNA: TGTGCCAGTAGTCCCGGGGATTTGTTGTTACAAGAGACCCAGTACTTC.

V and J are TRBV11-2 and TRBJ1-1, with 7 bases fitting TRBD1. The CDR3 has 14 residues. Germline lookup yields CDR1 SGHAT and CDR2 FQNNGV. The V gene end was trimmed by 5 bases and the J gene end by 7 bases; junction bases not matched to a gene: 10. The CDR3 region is CASSPLAGTVEAFF. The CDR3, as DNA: TGTGCCAGCAGCCCCCTGGCCGGGACAGTTGAAGCTTTCTTT.

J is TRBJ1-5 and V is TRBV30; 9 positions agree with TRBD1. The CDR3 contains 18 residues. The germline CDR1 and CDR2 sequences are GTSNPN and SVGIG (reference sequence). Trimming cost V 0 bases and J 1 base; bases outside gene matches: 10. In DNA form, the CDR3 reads TGTGCCTGGAGTGTAATGCACACAGGGGGCAGGAGCAATCAGCCCCAGCATTTT. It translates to CAWSVMHTGGRSNQPQHF.

The CDR3 DNA is TGTGCCAGCAGCGCCGGGACATATCTTAACTATGGCTACACCTTC. The encoded protein is CASSAGTYLNYGYTF. V gene TRBV11-2 combines with J gene TRBJ1-2, with D perhaps TRBD1 (6 bases). Per germline, CDR1 SGHAT and CDR2 FQNNGV. The CDR3 loop spans 15 amino acids. Between the trimmed V and J ends, which lost 5 bases and 1 base, there was a span of 14 bases.

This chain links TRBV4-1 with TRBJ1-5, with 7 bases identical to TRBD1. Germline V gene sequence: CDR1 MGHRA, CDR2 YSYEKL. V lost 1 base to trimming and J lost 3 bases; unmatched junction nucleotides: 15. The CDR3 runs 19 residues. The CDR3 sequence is CASSQGFGASGTVNQPQHF. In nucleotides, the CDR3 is TGCGCCAGCAGCCAAGGATTCGGGGCTTCCGGGACAGTCAATCAGCCCCAGCATTTT.

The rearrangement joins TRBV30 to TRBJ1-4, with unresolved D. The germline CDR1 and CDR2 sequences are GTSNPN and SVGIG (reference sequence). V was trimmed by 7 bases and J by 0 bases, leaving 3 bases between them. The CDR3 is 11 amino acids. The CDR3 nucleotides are TGTGCCTCGGCAACTAATGAAAAACTGTTTTTT. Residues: CASATNEKLFF.

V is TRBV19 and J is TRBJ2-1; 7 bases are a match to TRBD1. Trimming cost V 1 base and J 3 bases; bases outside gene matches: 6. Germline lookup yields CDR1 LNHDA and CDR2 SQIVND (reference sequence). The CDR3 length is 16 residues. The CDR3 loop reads CASSIVFRDSYNEQFF. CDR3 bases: TGTGCCAGTAGTATAGTTTTCCGGGACAGCTACAATGAGCAGTTCTTC.